This is a list of T cell receptor beta chains from one sample in a study of CD8 T cells in ankylosing spondylitis. In TCRdb, the 5' RACE reads were re-called with MiXCR into one record per CDR3 protein. The sample carries some 87,000 distinct CDR3 sequences, roughly 10% recorded once. Material for sequencing was blood, either unsorted or a sorted T cell fraction (not recorded which). The source is a male donor with ankylosing spondylitis or in good health (not recorded which). CDR3s include the opening cysteine and the closing phenylalanine or tryptophan. The D gene is left open where the match is weak. Not all rows give a size; the values are once, few, many and, for expanded clones, a class.

>NA|TRBJ2-2|TRBV7-2|NA
CASSLAGLLLFF
TGTGCCAGCAGCTTAGCGGGACTCCTGCTGTTTTTT
>TRBD1|TRBJ2-5|TRBV20-1|many
CSARAGTGLQTQYF
TGCAGTGCTAGGGCCGGGACAGGGTTGCAGACCCAGTACTTC
>TRBD1|TRBJ2-2|TRBV7-2|NA
CASSFYRGRDTGELFF
TGTGCCAGCAGCTTTTACAGGGGGCGCGACACCGGGGAGCTGTTTTTT
>TRBD1|TRBJ2-5|TRBV7-9|many
CASSLAPQGSQYF
TGTGCCAGCAGCTTAGCTCCACAGGGGAGCCAGTACTTC
>NA|TRBJ2-1|TRBV29-1|many
CSVGEQFF
TGCAGCGTTGGGGAGCAGTTCTTC
>NA|TRBJ1-6|TRBV5-1|many
CASSPVDSRNSPLHF
TGCGCCAGCAGCCCGGTCGACAGCCGGAATTCACCCCTCCACTTT
>NA|TRBJ1-5|TRBV5-6|many
CASSTRTRSAQPQHF
TGTGCCAGCAGCACCCGGACTCGATCGGCTCAGCCCCAGCATTTT
>NA|TRBJ1-5|TRBV12-3/TRBV12-4|many
CASSLRVLGSQHF
TGTGCCAGCAGTTTAAGGGTACTGGGGTCCCAGCATTTT
>TRBD1|TRBJ2-5|TRBV7-3|many
CASRQTGQETQYF
TGTGCCAGCAGACAGACAGGGCAAGAGACCCAGTACTTC
>TRBD2|TRBJ2-5|TRBV20-1|many
CSAIAGDQETQYF
TGCAGTGCTATAGCGGGGGACCAAGAGACCCAGTACTTC
>NA|TRBJ2-1|TRBV5-1|many
CASSAGTNEQFF
TGCGCCAGCAGCGCGGGGACGAATGAGCAGTTCTTC
>TRBD1|TRBJ1-3|TRBV7-6|many
CASSLITGQGYSGNTIYF
TGTGCCAGCAGCTTAATTACGGGACAGGGCTACTCTGGAAACACCATATATTTT
>NA|TRBJ2-7|TRBV12-3/TRBV12-4|many
CASSLVRSEQYF
TGTGCCAGCAGTTTAGTACGGTCCGAGCAGTACTTC
>NA|TRBJ2-7|TRBV19|many
CASSLSGSEQYF
TGTGCCAGTAGTCTTTCCGGGAGCGAGCAGTACTTC
>TRBD1|TRBJ1-1|TRBV5-1|many
CASRTTGTGNTEAFF
TGCGCCAGCAGAACTACAGGGACAGGAAACACTGAAGCTTTCTTT
>TRBD1|TRBJ1-5|TRBV19|many
CASSAQGARGNQPQHF
TGTGCCAGTAGTGCACAGGGGGCAAGAGGCAATCAGCCCCAGCATTTT
>NA|TRBJ2-6|TRBV28|many
CASLGYPSSGANVLTF
TGTGCCAGCTTAGGGTACCCCAGCTCTGGGGCCAACGTCCTGACTTTC
>TRBD1|TRBJ2-1|TRBV7-2|many
CASSSSRDRAFF
TGTGCCAGCAGCTCCTCACGGGACAGAGCGTTCTTC
>NA|TRBJ1-5|TRBV20-1|many
CSARDQFWGAGNQPQHF
TGCAGTGCTAGAGATCAATTTTGGGGGGCAGGCAATCAGCCCCAGCATTTT
>TRBD1|TRBJ2-7|TRBV19|many
CASSIASGGPNSYEQYF
TGTGCCAGTAGTATCGCATCAGGGGGCCCAAACTCCTACGAGCAGTACTTC
>TRBD1|TRBJ1-2|TRBV4-1|NA
CASSQGRRTGGTDGYTF
TGCGCCAGCAGCCAAGGTCGAAGGACAGGGGGTACAGATGGCTACACCTTC
>NA|TRBJ1-2|TRBV18|NA
CASSPEGSYGYTF
TGTGCCAGCTCACCCGAAGGGTCTTATGGCTACACCTTC
>TRBD2|TRBJ2-1|TRBV13|many
CASSPRLAGGLNEQFF
TGTGCCAGCAGCCCCCGGCTGGCGGGGGGCCTCAATGAGCAGTTCTTC
>NA|TRBJ1-2|TRBV29-1|few
CSTGSDGYYGYTF
TGCAGCACGGGCTCGGACGGCTACTATGGCTACACCTTC
>TRBD1|TRBJ2-2|TRBV24-1|many
CATSDLYWTGNTGELFF
TGTGCCACCAGTGATTTGTATTGGACAGGGAACACCGGGGAGCTGTTTTTT
>NA|TRBJ1-4|TRBV29-1|many
CSVEWENGEKLFF
TGCAGCGTTGAGTGGGAGAACGGTGAAAAACTGTTTTTT
>TRBD1|TRBJ2-1|TRBV5-4|many
CASSGDSYNEQFF
TGTGCCAGCAGCGGGGACAGCTACAATGAGCAGTTCTTC
>NA|TRBJ1-5|TRBV12-3/TRBV12-4|many
CASSLGGGLNQPQHF
TGTGCCAGCAGTTTAGGGGGCGGCCTCAATCAGCCCCAGCATTTT
>NA|TRBJ2-5|TRBV3-1|many
CASSQDTFLPVFQETQYF
TGTGCCAGCAGCCAAGACACTTTCCTACCCGTGTTTCAAGAGACCCAGTACTTC
>NA|TRBJ2-7|TRBV5-1|many
CASSLGQGGDEQYF
TGCGCCAGCAGCTTGGGACAGGGAGGCGACGAGCAGTACTTC
>NA|TRBJ1-5|TRBV12-3/TRBV12-4|many
CASSLGLGGQPQHF
TGTGCCAGCAGTTTAGGCCTGGGCGGCCAGCCCCAGCATTTT
>TRBD2|TRBJ2-7|TRBV2|many
CASFLLAGRFGYEQYF
TGTGCCTCTTTCCTTCTAGCGGGCCGTTTCGGTTACGAGCAGTACTTC
>NA|TRBJ2-7|TRBV2|many
CASSSATEHNTYEQYF
TGTGCCAGCAGCTCTGCCACGGAACATAATACCTACGAGCAGTACTTC
>NA|TRBJ1-3|TRBV3-1|many
CASSLSGAGNTIYF
TGTGCCAGCAGCCTAAGCGGTGCTGGAAACACCATATATTTT
>TRBD2|TRBJ2-3|TRBV5-1|many
CASRRTSGGTDTQYF
TGCGCCAGCAGAAGGACTAGCGGAGGCACAGATACGCAGTATTTT
>NA|TRBJ1-3|TRBV7-8|many
CASSPDSGVAGNTIYF
TGTGCCAGCAGCCCAGATAGTGGTGTGGCTGGAAACACCATATATTTT
>TRBD2|TRBJ2-7|TRBV7-2|once
CASSWTSGNYEQYF
TGTGCCAGCAGCTGGACTAGCGGAAACTACGAGCAGTACTTC
>TRBD1|TRBJ2-1|TRBV5-1|many
CASSDRGPIYNEQFF
TGCGCCAGCAGCGACAGGGGGCCCATCTACAATGAGCAGTTCTTC
>NA|TRBJ2-2|TRBV30|many
CAWRLRWDTGELFF
TGTGCCTGGAGGCTTCGTTGGGACACCGGGGAGCTGTTTTTT
>NA|TRBJ2-5|TRBV11-2|NA
CASSLSGGPWETQYF
TGTGCCAGCAGCTTATCGGGCGGGCCTTGGGAGACCCAGTACTTC
>TRBD2|TRBJ2-1|TRBV27|many
CASSSASGGPLLSYNEQFF
TGTGCCAGCAGTTCCGCCTCGGGGGGGCCCCTTTTATCCTACAATGAGCAGTTCTTC
>NA|TRBJ2-5|TRBV20-1|many
CSAPAASGAQYF
TGCAGTGCCCCGGCAGCCTCGGGGGCCCAGTACTTC
>NA|TRBJ2-7|TRBV28|many
CASTLGLGRGVSEQYF
TGTGCCAGCACTCTAGGGCTTGGCCGCGGGGTCTCCGAGCAGTACTTC
>NA|TRBJ2-5|TRBV12-1|NA
CASRLTSGETQYF
TGTGCCAGCAGACTCACTAGCGGCGAGACCCAGTACTTC
>NA|TRBJ2-3|TRBV28|many
CASTRGSRTDTQYF
TGTGCCAGCACTCGGGGGTCCCGCACAGATACGCAGTATTTT
>TRBD2|TRBJ2-2|TRBV4-2|many
CASSRARGGTGELFF
TGTGCCAGCAGCCGTGCCCGCGGGGGGACCGGGGAGCTGTTTTTT
>NA|TRBJ2-2|TRBV18|few
CASLKSATNTGELFF
TGTGCCAGCCTAAAGAGCGCGACGAACACCGGGGAGCTGTTTTTT
>NA|TRBJ2-3|TRBV5-6|many
CASSLDLSGSDTQYF
TGTGCCAGCAGCTTGGATTTATCTGGGTCGGATACGCAGTATTTT
>TRBD2|TRBJ2-1|TRBV20-1|few
CSARTWGGGYNEQFF
TGCAGTGCCCGTACATGGGGGGGGGGCTACAATGAGCAGTTCTTC
>NA|TRBJ1-5|TRBV27|many
CASSFRDPNQPQHF
TGTGCCAGCAGTTTCCGGGACCCTAATCAGCCCCAGCATTTT
>NA|TRBJ2-3|TRBV29-1|NA
CSVVVQQTQYF
TGCAGCGTTGTCGTCCAGCAAACGCAGTACTTT
>NA|TRBJ2-3|TRBV4-2|many
CASSQPSDTDTQYF
TGTGCCAGCAGCCAGCCTAGCGACACAGATACGCAGTATTTT
>NA|TRBJ2-7|TRBV5-1|few
CASSSLWSGWYF
TGCGCCAGCAGCTCCCTTTGGTCCGGTTGGTACTTC